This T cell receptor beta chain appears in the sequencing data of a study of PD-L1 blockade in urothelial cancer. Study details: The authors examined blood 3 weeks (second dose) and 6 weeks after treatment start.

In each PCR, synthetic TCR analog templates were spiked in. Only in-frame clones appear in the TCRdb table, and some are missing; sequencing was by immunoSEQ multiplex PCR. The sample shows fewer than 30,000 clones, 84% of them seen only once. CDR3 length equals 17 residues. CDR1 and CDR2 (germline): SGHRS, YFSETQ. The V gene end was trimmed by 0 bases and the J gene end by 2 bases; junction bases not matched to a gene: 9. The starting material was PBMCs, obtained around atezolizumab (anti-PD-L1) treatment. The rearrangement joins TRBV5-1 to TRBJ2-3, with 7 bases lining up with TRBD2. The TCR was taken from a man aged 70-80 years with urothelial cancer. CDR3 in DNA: TGCGCCAGCAGCTTGGGGCTAGCGGAACCAAACACAGATACGCAGTATTTT. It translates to CASSLGLAEPNTDTQYF.